This TCR beta chain was sequenced during a study of blood T cells in healthy people across ages (dated by TCRdb to the mid-2010s). For context, the study as a whole: Template switching captured roughly one uniquely barcoded TCR beta cDNA molecule per two T cells in model experiments. Using deep sequencing normalized with unique cDNA molecular identifiers, the study measured how TCR beta repertoire diversity changes with age. Donors were grouped into four age groups: young (average 16 years), middle-aged (roughly 40), aged (about 60) and long-lived (over 80). Donors of different ages were randomly distributed across sequencing lanes to avoid experimental bias. Using the same blood draw, the study looked at two additional independent replicas of 1 million unique cDNA reads for two donors, one aged 18 to 30 and the other aged 80 or older. The paper as a whole reports these results and caveats: The long-lived group showed more naive CD4+ T cells, fewer expanded clones and increased TCR diversity than the aged group, suggesting age selection. Because donor CMV infection status was unknown, age-related changes in expanded clonotypes were potentially confounded. Total diversity estimates from one million sequenced T cells were considered lower bounds and underestimates. A strong correlation was found between observed TCR beta diversity and the percentage of naive T cells measured by flow cytometry. Observed TCR beta diversity per million T cells fell roughly linearly with age, and a significant reduction was already apparent by age around 44. Because profiling used bulk unsorted PBMCs, naive and antigen-experienced compartments could not be compared conclusively.

Libraries were constructed by 5' RACE. TCRdb shows the sequencer as Illumina HiSeq 2500. A second 7 to 11 cycle PCR used a sample-barcoded 5' primer and a J-beta primer mix. A unique molecular identifier was introduced onto each TCR beta cDNA molecule by a template-switch 5' adaptor carrying 12 random nucleotides. At least 3 million CDR3-containing paired-end reads were obtained from each sample. The Mint cDNA synthesis kit, primed by a TRBC-specific oligonucleotide, was used to synthesize first-strand cDNA from all RNA. Following uracil-DNA glycosylase treatment, a first 18-cycle PCR with universal primers M1SS and BC2_uni_R was performed on all cDNA. Concerning the study's data processing: For normalization, 1 million high-quality reads, each with a distinct molecular identifier, were randomly selected from each sample. Reads with shared molecular identifiers were discarded instead of being binned into consensus sequences. CDR3 identification, clonotype clustering and error correction used MiTCR with a Q25 quality threshold and the strictest error-elimination algorithm. Lower-bound total TCR beta diversity was estimated with a nonparametric unseen species model using Euler transformation. The public reads were run again by TCRdb, first through fastp at Q25 and then through MiXCR, and only productive beta chains were kept. Rows with one shared CDR3 protein collapse into an entry with the most common genes and DNA. TCRdb's processing, not the study's, gives the V and J calls here. This sample comprises about 830,000 distinct CDR3 sequences, roughly 64% of them detected only once. In total, the top ten clones hold over 20% of the sample.

Donors were 39 systemically healthy Caucasian individuals from Russia aged roughly 6 to 95 years. Ten milliliters of peripheral blood were collected from each donor into EDTA-treated Vacutainer tubes. Ficoll-Paque density-gradient centrifugation was used to isolate PBMCs, with at least 7 million obtained per sample. Total RNA was extracted from PBMCs with Trizol reagent, with at least 6 micrograms obtained per sample. The percentages of naive CD45RAhigh/CD27high T cells were determined by flow cytometry on a PBMC aliquot from every donor. As regards this clonotype: Its antigen target is currently unknown. Per-base quality was not reported, and no clone a single base away is much larger than it.

The TCR was taken from a man aged 25-45 years in good health. Specimen: blood.

At the DNA level, the sequence is TGTGCCAGCAGCCCTGAGGCAGTCGCCTACAATGAGCAGTTCTTC. This sequence encodes CASSPEAVAYNEQFF. The sequence is built from TRBV7-9 and TRBJ2-1, with the D gene not clear enough to name. The germline ends are 13 bases apart after V is trimmed by 5 bases and J by 2 bases. CDR1 and CDR2 were assigned from the germline V gene (reference sequence) as SEHNR and FQNEAQ. Reading from cysteine to phenylalanine, the CDR3 counts 15 amino acids. Here the CDR3 DNA is all that survives: 45 bases in frame from base 1.